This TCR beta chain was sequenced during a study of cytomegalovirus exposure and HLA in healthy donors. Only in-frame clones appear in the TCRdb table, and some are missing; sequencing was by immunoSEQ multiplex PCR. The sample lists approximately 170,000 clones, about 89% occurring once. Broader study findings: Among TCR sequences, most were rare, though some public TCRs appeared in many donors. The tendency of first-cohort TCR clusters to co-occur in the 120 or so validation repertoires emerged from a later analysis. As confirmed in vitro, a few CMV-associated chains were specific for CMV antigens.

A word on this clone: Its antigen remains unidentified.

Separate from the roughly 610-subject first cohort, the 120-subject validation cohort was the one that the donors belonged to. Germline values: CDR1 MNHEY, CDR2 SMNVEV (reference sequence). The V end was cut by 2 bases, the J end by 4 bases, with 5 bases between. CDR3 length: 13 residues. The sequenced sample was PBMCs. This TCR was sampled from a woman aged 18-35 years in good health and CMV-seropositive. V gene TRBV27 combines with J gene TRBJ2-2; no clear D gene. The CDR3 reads CASSLVGTGELFF. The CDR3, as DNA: TGTGCCAGCAGTTTAGTCGGCACCGGGGAGCTGTTTTTT.